Listed below are T cell receptor beta chains from one sample, sequenced in a study of cytotoxic CD8 clonotypes in ibrutinib-treated CLL. Profiling relied on immunoSEQ multiplex PCR, and the TCRdb table lists in-frame clones only, not all of them. The sample has about 160,000 clones, about 80% seen once; the top ten hold roughly 4.6%. The sequencing used PBMCs, collected after 24 months of ibrutinib treatment. These receptors were taken from a human donor with chronic lymphocytic leukemia. Each CDR3 is given with its conserved first and last residue. D genes are given only for firm matches. Clone size is not always given. Where it is, it says once, few, many or a class for expanded clones.

D,J,V,size,DNA,CDR3
.,TRBJ1-1,TRBV27,many,TGTGCCAGCAGTTTGGGTCGGACAACCTCTAGGGCTTTCTTT,CASSLGRTTSRAFF
.,TRBJ2-7,TRBV18,.,TGTGCCAGCTCACCACCGCCTCCTACCGAGCAGTACTTC,CASSPPPPTEQYF
.,TRBJ1-5,TRBV19,.,TGTGCCAGTACCTCGCTAGGGGACGGGAATCAGCCCCAGCATTTT,CASTSLGDGNQPQHF
.,TRBJ1-1,TRBV4-1,.,TGCGCCAGCAGCCAAGCGGGCTTTCGTCCTAAGGGGGACACTGAAGCTTTCTTT,CASSQAGFRPKGDTEAFF
.,TRBJ2-7,TRBV29-1,.,TGCAGCGTTTACAGGGCTCCCTACGAGCAGTACTTC,CSVYRAPYEQYF
.,TRBJ1-4,TRBV21-1,.,TGTGCCAGCAGCAAAGAGGCAGGGTCTAATGAAAAACTGTTTTTT,CASSKEAGSNEKLFF
.,TRBJ1-6,TRBV25-1,.,TGTGCCAGCAGAGACGGACAGTTTTCACCCCTCCACTTT,CASRDGQFSPLHF
.,TRBJ2-6,TRBV5-5,.,TGTGCCAGCAGCTTGGAAGGGACCCCTGGGGCCAACGTCCTGACTTTC,CASSLEGTPGANVLTF
.,TRBJ2-2,TRBV18,.,TGTGCCAGCTCACCATTGGCAGGGAATACCGGGGAGCTGTTTTTT,CASSPLAGNTGELFF
.,TRBJ1-5,TRBV6-6,.,TGTGCCAGCAGACTAGATCAAGGACAGCCCCAGCATTTT,CASRLDQGQPQHF
.,TRBJ1-1,TRBV28,.,TGTGCCAGCAAACCCTCTACTGGGGGTCGGACTGAAGCTTTCTTT,CASKPSTGGRTEAFF
.,TRBJ1-1,TRBV6-1,.,TGTGCCAGCAGTGGCTTGAACACTGAAGCTTTCTTT,CASSGLNTEAFF
TRBD1,TRBJ1-1,TRBV7-9,.,TGTGCCAGCAGCTCAACCGGAATGTGGGGGACAGCGAACACTGAAGCTTTCTTT,CASSSTGMWGTANTEAFF
TRBD2,TRBJ2-3,TRBV11-2,.,TGTGCCAGCAAGACTAGCGGGGCCACAGATACGCAGTATTTT,CASKTSGATDTQYF
.,TRBJ2-7,TRBV5-6,.,TGTGCCAGCAGCTTGGGCGGGACCTACGAGCAGTACTTC,CASSLGGTYEQYF
TRBD1,TRBJ2-1,TRBV5-1,.,TGCGCCAGCAGCGGGGGACAGGGGATCAATGAGCAGTTCTTC,CASSGGQGINEQFF
.,TRBJ2-2,TRBV5-1,.,TGCGCCAGCAACCTCCATGGGAGGGAGCTGTTTTTT,CASNLHGRELFF
.,TRBJ1-1,TRBV6-6,.,TGTGCCAGCCTACTTTTTCCCTTCAGTTTGAACACTGAAGCTTTCTTT,CASLLFPFSLNTEAFF
.,TRBJ2-7,TRBV7-8,.,TGTGCCAGCAGCTCGGTTGGGGGCTGGGCCTACGAGCAGTACTTC,CASSSVGGWAYEQYF
.,TRBJ2-1,TRBV7-2,.,TGTGCCAGCAGGCCGGCCGGGGCGAACAATGAGCAGTTCTTC,CASRPAGANNEQFF
.,TRBJ1-5,TRBV10-3,few,TGTGCCATCAGTGAGGGGTTGGCGACGCGGTACGATCAGCCCCAGCATTTT,CAISEGLATRYDQPQHF
TRBD1,TRBJ1-1,TRBV7-9,.,TGTGCCAGCAGCCGAACTTCCGGGACAGGGGGCACTGAAGCTTTCTTT,CASSRTSGTGGTEAFF
TRBD1,TRBJ2-7,TRBV18,once,TGTGCCAGCTCACGTACCGGGACAGGGAGCTCCTACGAGCAGTACTTC,CASSRTGTGSSYEQYF
.,TRBJ1-1,TRBV29-1,.,TGCAGCGTCGTCATTCAGAGACCTGAAGCTTTCTTT,CSVVIQRPEAFF
.,TRBJ2-7,TRBV5-4,.,TGTGCCAGCAGCTTGGAAGGGAATGGGGAGCAGTACTTC,CASSLEGNGEQYF
.,TRBJ1-6,TRBV4-2,.,TGTGCCAGCAGAGAAGAGGGGGGCGGATCACCCCTCCACTTT,CASREEGGGSPLHF
.,TRBJ1-2,TRBV20-1,.,TGCAGTGCTAGTGGCATCAGCTACACCTTC,CSASGISYTF
.,TRBJ1-5,TRBV19,.,TGTGCCAGTAGTATTGGTTCAGCATTTGGTCCGCCCCAGCATTTT,CASSIGSAFGPPQHF
TRBD1,TRBJ1-5,TRBV19,.,TGTGCCAGTACCCCAGGGGGGGATCAGCCCCAGCATTTT,CASTPGGDQPQHF
.,TRBJ2-4,TRBV2,.,TGTGCCAGCAGTAATACATTGGGACGGGGAAACATTCAGTACTTC,CASSNTLGRGNIQYF
TRBD1,TRBJ1-2,TRBV30,once,TGTGCCTGGAGTCCTATGAAGGGGACAGGGGGACCGCGTGGCTACACCTTC,CAWSPMKGTGGPRGYTF
.,TRBJ2-2,TRBV28,.,TGTGCCAGCAAAGTGGGGGGTCGTACCGGGGAGCTGTTTTTT,CASKVGGRTGELFF
TRBD1,TRBJ1-2,TRBV19,.,TGTGCCAGTAGTATTCCACAGGGGAGAGGCTATGGCTACACCTTC,CASSIPQGRGYGYTF
TRBD2,TRBJ2-2,TRBV7-9,.,TGTGCCAGCAGCCCCCCTGGGACTAGCGAGAACACCGGGGAGCTGTTTTTT,CASSPPGTSENTGELFF
.,TRBJ1-4,TRBV19,.,TGTGCCGCCCGGGGCCGGGATAATGAAAAACTGTTTTTT,CAARGRDNEKLFF
TRBD1,TRBJ1-1,TRBV23-1,few,TGCGCCAGCAGTCAATCACGTGATAGAGGGGGCGTAGAAGCTTTCTTT,CASSQSRDRGGVEAFF
.,TRBJ2-2,TRBV6-5,once,TGTGCCAGCAGCATAACAGGGTCGGACACCGGGGAGCTGTTTTTT,CASSITGSDTGELFF
.,TRBJ1-6,TRBV27,.,TGTGCCAGCAGTTTTGAGGGACTCCCCTATAATTCACCCCTCCACTTT,CASSFEGLPYNSPLHF
TRBD1,TRBJ1-1,TRBV28,.,TGTGCCAGCAGATATAGCGTGGGACAGGGACCTAACACTGAAGCTTTCTTT,CASRYSVGQGPNTEAFF
TRBD2,TRBJ2-4,TRBV4-1,.,TGCGCCAGCAGCCAAGAAAAACCGGGACTAGCGGGAGGGTTATGGAGCATTCAGTACTTC,CASSQEKPGLAGGLWSIQYF
.,TRBJ1-4,TRBV30,.,TGTGCCTGGAGCGGGACGGACCGGGCCTATGAAAAACTGTTTTTT,CAWSGTDRAYEKLFF
TRBD1,TRBJ1-2,TRBV15,.,TGTGCCACCAGCAGGTCACGAGGGGACAGGGAGCTGGGTGGCTACACCTTC,CATSRSRGDRELGGYTF
.,TRBJ2-7,TRBV7-9,.,TGTGCCAGCAGTATACTATCCGGGAGTTACGAGCAGTACTTC,CASSILSGSYEQYF
TRBD1,TRBJ1-1,TRBV4-2,.,TGTGCCAGTATCCCGGGACAGGGGCCGAACACTGAAGCTTTCTTT,CASIPGQGPNTEAFF
.,TRBJ1-2,TRBV7-8,.,TGTGCCAGCAGCTTAGTCGGGCACTCCACAGGGTCGTCGCCCCAAGTCTATGGCTACACCTTC,CASSLVGHSTGSSPQVYGYTF
TRBD1,TRBJ1-2,TRBV5-8,.,TGTGCCAGCAGCCTCAAGACAGGGCCTAACTATGGCTACACCTTC,CASSLKTGPNYGYTF
.,TRBJ1-5,TRBV7-3,once,TGTGCCAGCAGCCACACCAGGGACCAGCCCCAGCATTTT,CASSHTRDQPQHF
.,TRBJ1-5,TRBV4-2,.,TGTGCCAGCAGCCAAAAAACAGGGACTAATCAGCCCCAGCATTTT,CASSQKTGTNQPQHF
.,TRBJ1-1,TRBV28,.,TGTGCCAGCAGTTTTGGAAGGAACACTGAAGCTTTCTTT,CASSFGRNTEAFF
.,TRBJ1-5,TRBV19,.,TGTGCCAGTAAAACAGGGCCGTATAGCAATCAGCCCCAGCATTTT,CASKTGPYSNQPQHF
.,TRBJ1-2,TRBV18,.,TGTGCCAGCTCACCCCGAGTAGGGGCTCGGACGGATGGCTACACCTTC,CASSPRVGARTDGYTF